This T cell receptor (beta chain) derives from a study of blood T cell repertoires in COVID-19. For the study at large: The United States, Italy and Spain supplied acute and convalescent COVID-19 samples.

How the authors handled the data: Amplification with reference gene primers provided the estimates of nucleated cell counts. Libraries were prepared by immunoSEQ multiplex PCR; TCRdb keeps only in-frame clonotypes and omits some of them. The D gene and trimming were derived from the DNA, and the V and J assignments and clone size from that table. The data show 200,000 to 300,000 clones, about 80% seen once. CDR1 and CDR2 (germline): KGHDR, SFDVKD. V was trimmed by 6 bases and J by 2 bases, leaving 9 bases between them. The CDR3 consists of 14 residues. This receptor was obtained from a human donor in a cohort sampled during active COVID-19. Sequencing was performed on peripheral blood. The chain employs TRBV24-1 and TRBJ2-2; maybe TRBD1 (5 bases). The CDR3 loop reads CATSWGPNTGELFF. The CDR3 coding sequence is TGTGCCACCAGTTGGGGCCCTAACACCGGGGAGCTGTTTTTT.